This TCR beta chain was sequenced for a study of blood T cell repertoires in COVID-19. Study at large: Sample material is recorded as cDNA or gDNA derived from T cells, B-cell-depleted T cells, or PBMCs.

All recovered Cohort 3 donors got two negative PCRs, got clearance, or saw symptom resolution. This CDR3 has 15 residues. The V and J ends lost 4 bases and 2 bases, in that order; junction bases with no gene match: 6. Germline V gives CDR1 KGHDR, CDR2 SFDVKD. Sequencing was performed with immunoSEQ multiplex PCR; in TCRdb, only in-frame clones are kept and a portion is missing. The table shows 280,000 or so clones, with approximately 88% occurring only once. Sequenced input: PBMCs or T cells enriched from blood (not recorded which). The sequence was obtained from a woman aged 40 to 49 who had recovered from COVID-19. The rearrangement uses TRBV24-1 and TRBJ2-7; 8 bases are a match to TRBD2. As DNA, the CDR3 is TGTGCCACCAGTGACCCGGGGGGGACACCCTACGAGCAGTACTTC. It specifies CATSDPGGTPYEQYF.